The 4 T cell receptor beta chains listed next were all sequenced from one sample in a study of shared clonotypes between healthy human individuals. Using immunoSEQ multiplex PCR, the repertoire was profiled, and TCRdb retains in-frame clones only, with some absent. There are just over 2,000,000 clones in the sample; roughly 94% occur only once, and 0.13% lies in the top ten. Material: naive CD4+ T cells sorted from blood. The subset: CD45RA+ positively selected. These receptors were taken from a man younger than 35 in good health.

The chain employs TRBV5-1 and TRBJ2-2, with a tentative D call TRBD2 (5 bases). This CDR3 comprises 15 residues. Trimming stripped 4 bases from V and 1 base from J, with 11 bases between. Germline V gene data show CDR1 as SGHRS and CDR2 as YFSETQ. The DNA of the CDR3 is TGCGCCAGCAGCGCCGCGAGCGGGAACACCGGGGAGCTGTTTTTT. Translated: CASSAASGNTGELFF.

CDR3 sequence reads: CASRPPSGPYGYTF. CDR3 nucleotides: TGCGCCAGCAGACCTCCTTCCGGGCCATATGGCTACACCTTC. The rearrangement joins TRBV4-1 to TRBJ1-2; unclear D gene. Germline CDR1 reads MGHRA; CDR2 reads YSYEKL. Trimming removed 6 bases from V and 5 bases from J, with 16 bases in between. This CDR3 is 14 amino acids long.

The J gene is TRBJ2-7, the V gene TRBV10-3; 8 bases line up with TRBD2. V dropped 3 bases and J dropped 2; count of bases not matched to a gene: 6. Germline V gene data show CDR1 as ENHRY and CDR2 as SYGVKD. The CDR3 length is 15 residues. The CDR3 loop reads CAISDQLAAPYEQYF. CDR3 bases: TGTGCCATCAGTGACCAACTAGCGGCCCCCTACGAGCAGTACTTC.

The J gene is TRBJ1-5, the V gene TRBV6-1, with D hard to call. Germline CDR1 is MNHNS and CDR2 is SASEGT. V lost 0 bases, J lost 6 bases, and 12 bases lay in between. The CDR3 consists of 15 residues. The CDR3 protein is CASSEAPRGFQPQHF. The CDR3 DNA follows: TGTGCCAGCAGTGAAGCCCCACGGGGTTTTCAGCCCCAGCATTTT.